This T cell receptor beta chain stems from a study of breast tumors, draining lymph nodes, adjacent tissues. General study points: Tumor TCR diversity was below lymph nodes but above nontumor tissue. Luminal-like breast cancer showed significantly higher tumor–nontumor repertoire similarity than basal-like. Data fit most tumor T cells coming from lymph node, expanding in tumor.

Axillary draining lymph nodes of breast cancer patients supplied the node samples. The V and J ends lost 5 bases and 2 bases, in that order; junction bases with no gene match: 12. The CDR3 extends over 16 amino acids. Per the germline V gene, CDR1 is DFQATT and CDR2 is SNEGSKA (reference sequence). This clonotype was observed a handful of times. Antigen: not known. TCRdb redid the calling of the multiplex PCR reads with MiXCR, one entry per CDR3 protein. This repertoire shows nearly 110,000 distinct CDR3 sequences, around 30% found once; its top ten account for less than 6%. The chain recombines TRBV20-1 with TRBJ2-7, with 10 bases matching TRBD2. Sequencing used axillary lymph node tissue. This receptor was taken from a female donor with breast cancer. Some clones in this sample may be carry-over from other donors' samples. CDR3 residues: CSAVGTSGKMAYEQYF. CDR3 DNA: TGCAGTGCTGTCGGTACTAGCGGGAAAATGGCCTACGAGCAGTACTTC.